This T cell receptor (beta chain) stems from a study of human T cells and chemical hapten exposure. This clonotype was seen ten or more times. Specified time point: patch test 1, 2 weeks after DPC sensitization. As for treatment: therapeutic diphenylcyclopropenone sensitization with weekly scalp DPC. Alopecia patients, 18 to 70 years old and DPC-suitable, served as donors. Extraction of total RNA was performed on unfractionated whole blood. TCRdb passed the RACE reads through MiXCR, listing each CDR3 protein once. This table has about 57,000 distinct CDR3 sequences, about a tenth appearing once. The germline CDR1 and CDR2 sequences are ENHRY and SYGVKD. This CDR3 comprises 15 residues. V was pared by 0 bases and J by 7 bases, with 15 bases between.

Material: whole blood, obtained in connection with sensitization to the hapten diphenylcyclopropenone (DPC). The chain joins TRBV10-3 to TRBJ1-2; D is perhaps TRBD1 (5 bases). The source of this sequence is a woman aged 40 to 55 with alopecia areata. Some clones in this sample may be carry-over from other donors' samples. CDR3 sequence (DNA): TGTGCCATCAGTGAGTCGATTGCAGGGCTAACTGGCTACACCTTC. Amino acids: CAISESIAGLTGYTF.